A selection of T cell receptor beta chains follows, all from one sample in a study of post-analysis software for immune sequencing data. Via MiXCR, TCRdb re-called the PCR reads, giving one row per CDR3 protein. This sample has just over 250,000 distinct CDR3 sequences, with about 38% found just once. What was sequenced was blood. The receptors stem from a girl aged 5 to 17 with multiple sclerosis. CDR3s include the opening cysteine and the closing phenylalanine or tryptophan. A D gene is named only where the DNA matches it firmly. Some rows have no size entry. The others give once, few or many, or a class for an expanded clone.

TRBV14,TRBJ1-2,-,many,TGTGCCAGCAGCCGCGGACCGGATTATGGCTACACCTTC,CASSRGPDYGYTF
TRBV15,TRBJ2-5,-,many,TGTGCCACCAGCGGGAGAGGAGGGTTGGAGACCCAGTACTTC,CATSGRGGLETQYF
TRBV11-2,TRBJ1-1,-,-,TGTGCCAGCAGCTTAGCAGGGTACACTGAAGCTTTCTTT,CASSLAGYTEAFF
TRBV5-1,TRBJ2-1,TRBD1,-,TGCGCCAGCAGCTGGGCCGGGACAGGGGAGGCTGAGCAGTTCTTC,CASSWAGTGEAEQFF
TRBV20-1,TRBJ2-1,-,-,TGCAGGGGGATCTTTGGAAATAAGCAGTTCTTC,CRGIFGNKQFF
TRBV5-6,TRBJ2-1,-,-,TGTGCCAGCGGACTCGCGGGAATTGGAGATGAGCAGTTCTTC,CASGLAGIGDEQFF
TRBV9,TRBJ1-2,-,few,TGTGTCAGCACCTTAACGTGGTCGGGTGGCTACACCTTC,CVSTLTWSGGYTF
TRBV27,TRBJ2-5,-,many,TGTGCAAGCGCCCGGGGAGCGGTAGAGACCCAGTACTTC,CASARGAVETQYF
TRBV7-6,TRBJ2-3,TRBD2,many,TGTGCCAGCAGCCTACAGCGGGAGGGCCCCCCAGATACGCAGTATTTT,CASSLQREGPPDTQYF
TRBV6-2/TRBV6-3,TRBJ1-5,-,-,TGTGCCAGCAGTCCTTTGGAACGGGGACTCAATCAGCCCCAGCGTTTT,CASSPLERGLNQPQRF
TRBV4-1,TRBJ1-5,-,many,TGCGCCAGCAGCCAAGAGGAAAGACAGGCACAGCCCCAGCATTTT,CASSQEERQAQPQHF
TRBV28,TRBJ2-1,TRBD1,-,TGTGCCAGCAGTTCCCGGGACAGGGACAATGAGCAGGTCTTC,CASSSRDRDNEQVF
TRBV28,TRBJ2-7,-,-,TGTGCCAGCAGTTGGGGGGTGGACGAGCAGTACTTC,CASSWGVDEQYF
TRBV2,TRBJ1-2,-,many,TGTGCCAGCAGTGAAGACAGTTTGGGAGGCTACACCTTC,CASSEDSLGGYTF
TRBV6-5,TRBJ2-1,TRBD2,-,TGTGCCAGCAGTTACACGCGACTAGCGGGAGGGGGTGAGCAGTTCTTC,CASSYTRLAGGGEQFF
TRBV7-9,TRBJ2-1,-,few,TGTGCCAGCAGCTTGAGGCAATCCTACAATGAGCAGTTCTTC,CASSLRQSYNEQFF
TRBV20-1,TRBJ1-6,-,-,TGCAGTGCTAGAGGGCCAGAGAACAAACCCCTCCACTTT,CSARGPENKPLHF
TRBV27,TRBJ1-1,-,once,TGTGCCAGCAGTTTATCCAGGGCTAACGTTCCTTTCTTT,CASSLSRANVPFF
TRBV5-1,TRBJ2-3,-,-,TGCGCCAGCAGCTTGGACGGAGTTGGCACAGATACGCAGTATTTT,CASSLDGVGTDTQYF
TRBV2,TRBJ1-4,-,-,TGTGCCAGCTGCAGGGACCGTGAAAAACTGTTTTTT,CASCRDREKLFF
TRBV6-5,TRBJ1-5,-,many,TGTGCCAGCAGTATCGGACAGAATCAGCCCCAGCATTTT,CASSIGQNQPQHF
TRBV28,TRBJ1-4,-,many,TGTGCCAGCAGGACAACCGGCCCTGAAAAACTGTTTTTT,CASRTTGPEKLFF
TRBV12-3/TRBV12-4,TRBJ2-5,TRBD2,-,TGTGCCAGCAGTCGGACTAGCGGGGGGCTAGAGACCCAGTACTTC,CASSRTSGGLETQYF
TRBV11-2,TRBJ1-1,-,many,TGTGCCAGCAGCTGGGGCAGATCGAACACTGAAGCTTTCTTT,CASSWGRSNTEAFF
TRBV20-1,TRBJ2-7,TRBD2,-,TGCAGTGCTAGAGTTATAGCGGGATCCCGCTACGAGCAGTACTTC,CSARVIAGSRYEQYF
TRBV5-1,TRBJ2-1,-,-,TGCGCCAGCAGCTTGGCGGGGAGAAATGAGCAGTGCTTC,CASSLAGRNEQCF
TRBV12-5,TRBJ2-7,TRBD2,-,TGTGCTAGTGGTCCGCCGCGGGAGATTGTCTGTTACGAGCAGTACTTC,CASGPPREIVCYEQYF
TRBV28,TRBJ2-1,TRBD2,many,TGTGCCAGCAGTCCCCGACTAGCGGGAGAATACTACAATGAGCAGTTCTTC,CASSPRLAGEYYNEQFF
TRBV5-1,TRBJ2-3,-,many,TGCGCCAGTACTCTCCAGGGTAGCACAGATACGCAGTATTTT,CASTLQGSTDTQYF
TRBV20-1,TRBJ2-3,-,few,TGCAGTGCTAGAGACCCGGGCGGGAAAGGATTAGATACGCAGTATTTT,CSARDPGGKGLDTQYF
TRBV4-1,TRBJ2-4,TRBD2,many,TGCGCCAGCAGCCAAGGATACGGGGCGGGGGTTACCCCTAGGGAAAAAAACATTCAGTACTTC,CASSQGYGAGVTPREKNIQYF
TRBV12-3/TRBV12-4,TRBJ1-1,-,many,TGTGCCAGCAGTTTCGGTTACACTGAAGCTTTCTTT,CASSFGYTEAFF
TRBV5-1,TRBJ2-1,TRBD2,-,TGCGCCAGCAGCTCTTATCCTCCGACTAGCGGGAGAGGTAATGAGCAGTTCTTC,CASSSYPPTSGRGNEQFF
TRBV5-1,TRBJ2-3,TRBD1,-,TGCGCCAGCAGCTCGCCGGGACAGGGGATTTATACGCAGTATTTT,CASSSPGQGIYTQYF
TRBV7-8,TRBJ2-7,-,few,TGTGCCAGCAGCCCGGGAGTCTGGGGGCAGTACTTC,CASSPGVWGQYF
TRBV6-6,TRBJ1-1,TRBD1,-,TGTGCCAGCAGTTGGACAGGGCTGAGAGAAGCTTTCTTT,CASSWTGLREAFF
TRBV5-1,TRBJ2-3,-,many,TGCGCCAGCGGGCGACAGGGCACAGATACGCAGTATTTT,CASGRQGTDTQYF
TRBV9,TRBJ2-3,TRBD2,-,TGTGCCAGCAGCTTGGGACTAGCGGGGGGCACACAAACAGATACGCAGTATTTT,CASSLGLAGGTQTDTQYF
TRBV4-1,TRBJ1-5,TRBD1,many,TGCGCCAGCAGCCAAGGGGACAGGCTCGACGGGCAGCCCCAGCATTTT,CASSQGDRLDGQPQHF
TRBV5-1,TRBJ2-5,TRBD1,many,TGCGCCAGCAGCTTGCCCGGGGACAGGCTGAGGGAGACCCAGTACTTC,CASSLPGDRLRETQYF
TRBV9,TRBJ1-1,-,many,TGTGCCAGCAGCGTAGGGTTAATACTCACTGAAGCTTTCTTT,CASSVGLILTEAFF
TRBV11-2,TRBJ1-1,TRBD1,-,TGTGCCAGCACCAACAGGGGCATGAACACTGAAACTTTCTTT,CASTNRGMNTETFF
TRBV6-4,TRBJ1-1,-,many,TGTGCCAGCAGTTATTTGGAGAACACTGAAGCTTTCTTT,CASSYLENTEAFF
TRBV5-1,TRBJ1-1,TRBD1,-,TGCGCCAGCAGCTCGACCGGGACAGGGCTCATGAACACTGAAGCTTTCTTT,CASSSTGTGLMNTEAFF
TRBV7-3,TRBJ1-5,-,few,TGTGCCAGCCTGCCGCCGGGGACACTTCAGCCCCAGCATTTT,CASLPPGTLQPQHF